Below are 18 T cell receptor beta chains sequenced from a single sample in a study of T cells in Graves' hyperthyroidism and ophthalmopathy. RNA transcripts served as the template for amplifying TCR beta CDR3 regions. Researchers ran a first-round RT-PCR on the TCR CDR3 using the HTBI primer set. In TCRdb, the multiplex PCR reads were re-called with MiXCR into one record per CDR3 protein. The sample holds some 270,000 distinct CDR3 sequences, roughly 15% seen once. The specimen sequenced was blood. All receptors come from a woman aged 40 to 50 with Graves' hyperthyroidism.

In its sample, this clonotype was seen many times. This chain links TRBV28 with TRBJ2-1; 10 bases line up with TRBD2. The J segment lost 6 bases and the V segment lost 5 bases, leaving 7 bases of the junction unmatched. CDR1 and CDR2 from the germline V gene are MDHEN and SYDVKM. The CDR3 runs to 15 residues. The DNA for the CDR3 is TGTGCCAGCAGTCCCCTAGCGGGAGACATCAATGAGCAGTTCTTC. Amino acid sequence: CASSPLAGDINEQFF.

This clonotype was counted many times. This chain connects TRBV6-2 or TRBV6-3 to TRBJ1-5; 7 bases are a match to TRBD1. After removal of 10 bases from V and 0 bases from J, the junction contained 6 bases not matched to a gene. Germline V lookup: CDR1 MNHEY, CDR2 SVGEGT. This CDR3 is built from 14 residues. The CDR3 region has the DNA TGTGCCACTGAGACAGGGAATAGCAATCAGCCCCAGCATTTT. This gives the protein CATETGNSNQPQHF.

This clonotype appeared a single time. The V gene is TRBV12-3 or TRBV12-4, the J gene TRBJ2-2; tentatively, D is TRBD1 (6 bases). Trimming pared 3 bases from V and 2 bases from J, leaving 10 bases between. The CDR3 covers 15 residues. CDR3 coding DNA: TGTGCCAGCAGTTTTCGAGGGACAAACACCGGGGAGCTGTTTTTT. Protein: CASSFRGTNTGELFF.

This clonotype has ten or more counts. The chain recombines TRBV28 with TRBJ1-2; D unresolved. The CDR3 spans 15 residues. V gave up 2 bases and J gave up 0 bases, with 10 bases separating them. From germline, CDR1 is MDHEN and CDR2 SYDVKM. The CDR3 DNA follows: TGTGCCAGCAGTTTAGCCTTCAGAACTAACTATGGCTACACCTTC. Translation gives CASSLAFRTNYGYTF.

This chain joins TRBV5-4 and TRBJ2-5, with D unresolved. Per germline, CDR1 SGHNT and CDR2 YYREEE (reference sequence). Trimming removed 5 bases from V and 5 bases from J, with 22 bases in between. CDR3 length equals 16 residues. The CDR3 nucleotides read TGTGCCAGCAGTCGACTTGATAGTACCGGGTCGGAGACCCAGTACTTC. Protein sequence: CASSRLDSTGSETQYF.

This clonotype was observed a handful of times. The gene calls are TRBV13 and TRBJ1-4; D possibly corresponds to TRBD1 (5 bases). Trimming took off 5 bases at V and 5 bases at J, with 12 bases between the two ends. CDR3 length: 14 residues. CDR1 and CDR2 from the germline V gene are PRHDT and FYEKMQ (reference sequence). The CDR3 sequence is CASSRRGVNEKLFF. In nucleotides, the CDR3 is TGTGCCAGCAGCCGACGAGGGGTGAATGAAAAACTGTTTTTT.

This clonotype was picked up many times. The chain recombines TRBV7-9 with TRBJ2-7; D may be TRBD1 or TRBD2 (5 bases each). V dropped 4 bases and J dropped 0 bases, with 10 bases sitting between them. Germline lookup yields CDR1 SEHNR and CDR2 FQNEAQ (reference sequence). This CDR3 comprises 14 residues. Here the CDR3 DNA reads TGTGCCAGCAGCTCCTCCGGGACCTCCTACGAGCAGTACTTC. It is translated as CASSSSGTSYEQYF.

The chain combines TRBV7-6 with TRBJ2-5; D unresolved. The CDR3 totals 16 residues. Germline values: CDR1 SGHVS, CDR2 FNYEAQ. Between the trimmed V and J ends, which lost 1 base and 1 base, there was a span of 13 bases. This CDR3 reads CASSLGHIALQETQYF. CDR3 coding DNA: TGTGCCAGCAGCTTAGGGCACATTGCGCTCCAAGAGACCCAGTACTTC. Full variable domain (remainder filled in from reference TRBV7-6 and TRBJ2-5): GAGVSQSPRYKVTKRGQDVALRCDPISGHVSLYWYRQALGQGPEFLTYFNYEAQQDKSGLPNDRFSAERPEGSISTLTIQRTEQRDSAMYRCASSLGHIALQETQYFGPGTRLLVL.

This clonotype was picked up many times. CDR3: CSARDNGLAGDEQYF. CDR3 bases: TGCAGTGCTAGAGATAATGGGCTAGCGGGAGACGAGCAGTACTTC. This sequence joins TRBV20-1 and TRBJ2-7; 10 bases map to TRBD2. Germline CDR1 reads DFQATT; CDR2 reads SNEGSKA (reference sequence). V shed 0 bases and J 5 bases; nucleotides not matched to a gene: 7. The CDR3 contains 15 residues.

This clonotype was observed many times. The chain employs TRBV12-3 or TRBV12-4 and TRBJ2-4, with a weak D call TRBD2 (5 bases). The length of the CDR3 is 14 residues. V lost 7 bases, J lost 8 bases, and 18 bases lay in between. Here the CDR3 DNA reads TGTGCCAGCACCCCCCCCGGACGGCGGGACATTCAGTACTTC. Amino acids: CASTPPGRRDIQYF.

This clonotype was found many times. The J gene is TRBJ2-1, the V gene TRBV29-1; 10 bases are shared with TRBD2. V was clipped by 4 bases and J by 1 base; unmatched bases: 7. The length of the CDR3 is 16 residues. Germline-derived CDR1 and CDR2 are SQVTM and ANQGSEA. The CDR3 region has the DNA TGCAGCGTTGCGGCTAGCGGGAGCACTTCCTACAATGAGCAGTTCTTC. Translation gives CSVAASGSTSYNEQFF.

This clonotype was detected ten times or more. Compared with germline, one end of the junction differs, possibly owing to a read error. CDR3 sequence: CASREGTVSYEQYF. DNA for the CDR3: TGTGCCAGCAGGGAAGGGACAGTCTCCTACGAGCAGTACTTC. This sequence joins TRBV6-1 and TRBJ2-7, with TRBD1 identical over 7 bases. The CDR3 loop spans 14 amino acids. Germline V gives CDR1 MNHNS, CDR2 SASEGT.

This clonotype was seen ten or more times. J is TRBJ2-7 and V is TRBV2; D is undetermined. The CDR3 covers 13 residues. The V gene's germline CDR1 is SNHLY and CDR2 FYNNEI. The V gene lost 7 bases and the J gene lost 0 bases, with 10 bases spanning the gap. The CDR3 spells CASMASSSYEQYF. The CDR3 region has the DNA TGTGCCAGCATGGCGTCGAGCTCCTACGAGCAGTACTTC.

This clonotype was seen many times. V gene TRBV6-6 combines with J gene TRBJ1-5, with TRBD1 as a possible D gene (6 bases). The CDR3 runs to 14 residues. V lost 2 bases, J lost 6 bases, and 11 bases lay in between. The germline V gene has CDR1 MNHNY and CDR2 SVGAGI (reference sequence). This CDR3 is CASSYEQGVQPQHF. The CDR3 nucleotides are TGTGCCAGCAGTTACGAACAGGGAGTTCAGCCCCAGCATTTT.

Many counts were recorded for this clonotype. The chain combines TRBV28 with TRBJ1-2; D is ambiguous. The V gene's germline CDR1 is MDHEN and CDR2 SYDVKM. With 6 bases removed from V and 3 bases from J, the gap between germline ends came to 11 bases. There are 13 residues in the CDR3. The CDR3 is CASSSGLDYGYTF. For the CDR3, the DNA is TGTGCCAGCAGCTCAGGCTTAGACTATGGCTACACCTTC.

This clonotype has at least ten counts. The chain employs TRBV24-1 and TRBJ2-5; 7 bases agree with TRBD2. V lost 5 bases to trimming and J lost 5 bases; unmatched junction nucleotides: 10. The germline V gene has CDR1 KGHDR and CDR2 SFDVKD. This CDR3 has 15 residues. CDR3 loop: CATSVPGLVGETQYF. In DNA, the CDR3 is TGTGCCACCAGTGTCCCCGGACTAGTGGGGGAGACCCAGTACTTC.

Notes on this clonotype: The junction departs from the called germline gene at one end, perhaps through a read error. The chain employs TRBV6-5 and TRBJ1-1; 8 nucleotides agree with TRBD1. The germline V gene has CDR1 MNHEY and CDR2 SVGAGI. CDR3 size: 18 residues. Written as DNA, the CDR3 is TGTCCCAGCAGTTACTCCCCTGTAGGGACAGGCGGGAACACTGAAGCTTTCTTT. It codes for CPSSYSPVGTGGNTEAFF.

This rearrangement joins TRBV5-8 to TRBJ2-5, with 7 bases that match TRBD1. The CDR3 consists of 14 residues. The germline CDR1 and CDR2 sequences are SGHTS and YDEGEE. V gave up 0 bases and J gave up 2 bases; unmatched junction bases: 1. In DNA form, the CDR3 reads TGTGCCAGCAGCTTGGAACAGGGGCAAGAGACCCAGTACTTC. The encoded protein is CASSLEQGQETQYF.